A single sample is the source of the 11 T cell receptor beta chains below, sequenced in a study of CD8 T cells in ankylosing spondylitis (dated by TCRdb to 2017 to 2019). Broad study findings and their caveats: Blood from ankylosing spondylitis patients appeared to be characterized by a TCR beta motif made up of under ten highly homologous amino acid variants.

The library was prepared using 5' RACE. Instrument used: Illumina HiSeq 2500. Using fastp at Q25 and MiXCR, TCRdb reprocessed the public reads and kept productive beta chains. One record per CDR3 amino acid sequence lists the most common genes and DNA. Here the sample has approximately 440,000 distinct CDR3 sequences; approximately 17% occur a single time. Approximately 1% of the sample goes to the ten largest clones. No cognate antigen is known for these TCRs. The sample consisted of blood, either unsorted or a sorted T cell fraction (not recorded which). The receptors come from a male donor with ankylosing spondylitis.

This clonotype was recorded many times. J is TRBJ1-1 and V is TRBV7-9, with TRBD1 as a possible D gene (5 bases). The CDR3 has 13 amino acids. V lost 5 bases, J lost 4 bases, and 11 bases lay in between. Germline V gene sequence: CDR1 SEHNR, CDR2 FQNEAQ (reference sequence). The CDR3 reads CASSRGGGTEAFF. CDR3 DNA sequence: TGTGCCAGCAGCCGCGGTGGGGGCACTGAAGCTTTCTTT.

The gene calls are TRBV3-1 and TRBJ1-4, with no clear D. The V end lost 2 bases, the J end lost 1 base, and 5 bases lay between the germline ends. Germline CDR1 is LGHDT and CDR2 is YNNKEL (reference sequence). The CDR3 loop spans 14 amino acids. CDR3 region: CASSQRLTNEKLFF. Written as DNA, the CDR3 is TGTGCCAGCAGCCAACGGCTAACTAATGAAAAACTGTTTTTT.

The V call is TRBV18, the J call TRBJ2-6, with TRBD1 matching over 11 bases. The CDR3 has 22 residues. V shed 0 bases and J 0 bases; nucleotides not matched to a gene: 13. Germline V CDR1 and CDR2: KGHSH, LQKENI. CDR3 residues: CASSPPRDRGSLSLSGANVLTF. The DNA of the CDR3 is TGTGCCAGCTCACCACCGAGGGACAGGGGGTCTCTCTCTCTCTCTGGGGCCAACGTCCTGACTTTC.

A single count supports this clonotype. The rearrangement joins TRBV4-2 to TRBJ2-7, with a possible D match to TRBD1 (5 bases). CDR1 LGHNA and CDR2 YNFKEQ come from the germline V gene. The CDR3 runs 15 residues. V was pared by 1 base and J by 5 bases, with 15 bases between. The CDR3 coding sequence is TGTGCCAGCAGCCAAGGGCAGGGAAGTGCGGACGAGCAGTACTTC. Translation: CASSQGQGSADEQYF.

V usage is TRBV20-1 and J usage is TRBJ2-2; D is possibly TRBD2 (5 bases). The CDR3 is made up of 14 amino acids. The V end was cut by 0 bases, the J end by 2 bases, with 7 bases between. The V gene's germline CDR1 is DFQATT and CDR2 SNEGSKA (reference sequence). The CDR3 sequence is CSARDEGNTGELFF. CDR3 sequence (DNA): TGCAGTGCTAGAGATGAGGGTAACACCGGGGAGCTGTTTTTT.

CDR3 sequence reads: CASSTGLAGGPGTGELFF. The CDR3 region has the DNA TGCGCCAGCAGCACGGGACTAGCGGGAGGGCCGGGAACCGGGGAGCTGTTTTTT. V usage is TRBV5-1 and J usage is TRBJ2-2; TRBD2 aligns across 16 bases. V lost 4 bases and J lost 5; bases outside the gene matches: 8. This CDR3 spans 18 amino acids. CDR1 SGHRS and CDR2 YFSETQ come from the germline V gene.

The chain couples TRBV6-2 or TRBV6-3 to TRBJ2-3; D is unclear. The CDR3 contains 13 residues. Germline V lookup: CDR1 MNHEY, CDR2 SVGEGT. V shed 6 bases and J shed 2 bases, with 9 bases lying between them. The CDR3 protein is CASREGNTDTQYF. DNA for the CDR3: TGTGCCAGCAGAGAAGGGAACACAGATACGCAGTATTTT.

This clonotype appeared a few times. This sequence joins TRBV6-1 and TRBJ1-5; a weak D match, TRBD1 (5 bases). Germline V lookup: CDR1 MNHNS, CDR2 SASEGT. This CDR3 has 14 residues. Trimming took 6 bases from V and 0 from J, leaving 9 bases between them. The chain's CDR3 is CASSGTYSNQPQHF. The CDR3 nucleotides read TGTGCCAGCAGCGGGACCTATAGCAATCAGCCCCAGCATTTT.

This clonotype was detected only a few times. V and J are TRBV5-6 and TRBJ2-3; possible D gene TRBD2, 5 bases. The CDR3 runs to 18 residues. CDR1 SGHDT and CDR2 YYEEEE come from the germline V gene. Between the trimmed V and J ends, which lost 2 bases and 0 bases, there was a span of 19 bases. DNA of the CDR3: TGTGCCAGCAGCTTTCTAGCCCCCCCCCGGAGGAGCACAGATACGCAGTATTTT. Its translation is CASSFLAPPRRSTDTQYF.

The chain joins TRBV5-6 to TRBJ2-1; TRBD1 agrees at 9 bases. V was clipped by 4 bases and J by 1 base; unmatched bases: 0. The CDR3 is 14 amino acids. Looked up from germline, CDR1 is SGHDT and CDR2 is YYEEEE. CDR3 bases: TGTGCCAGCAGCGGACAGGGGTCCTACAATGAGCAGTTCTTC. Its protein is CASSGQGSYNEQFF.

This clonotype was seen repeatedly, ten times or more. V gene TRBV5-1 combines with J gene TRBJ2-2, with D perhaps TRBD2 (6 bases). V gave up 0 bases and J gave up 1 base, with 10 bases separating them. Germline CDR1 SGHRS, CDR2 YFSETQ. This CDR3 has 16 residues. CDR3 region: CASSLVSGVNTGELFF. In DNA form, the CDR3 reads TGCGCCAGCAGCTTGGTTAGCGGAGTGAACACCGGGGAGCTGTTTTTT.